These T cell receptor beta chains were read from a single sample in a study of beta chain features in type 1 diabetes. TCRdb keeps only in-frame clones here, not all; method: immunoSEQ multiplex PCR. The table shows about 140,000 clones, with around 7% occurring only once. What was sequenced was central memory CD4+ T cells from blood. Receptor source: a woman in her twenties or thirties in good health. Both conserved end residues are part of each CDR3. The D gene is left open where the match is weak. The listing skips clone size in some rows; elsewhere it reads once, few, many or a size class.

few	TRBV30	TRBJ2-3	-	TGTGCCTGGAGTCCCCCATTGCGGATCACAGATACGCAGTATTTT	CAWSPPLRITDTQYF
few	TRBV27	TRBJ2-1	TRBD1	TGTGCCAGCAGTTTATTTGGGGACAGGGCCTACAATGAGCAGTTCTTC	CASSLFGDRAYNEQFF
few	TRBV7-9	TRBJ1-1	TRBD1	TGTGCCAGCAGCTCCGGACAGGGGGCAAGGTTATACACTGAAGCTTTCTTT	CASSSGQGARLYTEAFF
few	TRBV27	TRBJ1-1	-	TGTGCCAGCAGTTTATACAAGAACACTGAAGCTTTCTTT	CASSLYKNTEAFF
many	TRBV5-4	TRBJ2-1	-	TGTGCCAGCAGCTTCCGTGCGGCCAATGAGCAGTTCTTC	CASSFRAANEQFF
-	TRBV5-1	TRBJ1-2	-	TGCGCCAGCAGCTTCTCAGGGTCCACCTATGGCTACACCTTC	CASSFSGSTYGYTF
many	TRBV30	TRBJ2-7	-	TGTGCCTGGTCTCTAAAAGACGAGCAGTACTTC	CAWSLKDEQYF
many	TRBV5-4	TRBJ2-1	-	TGTGCCAGCAGCTTGGGTGGGGCCCCCTACAATGAGCAGTTCTTC	CASSLGGAPYNEQFF
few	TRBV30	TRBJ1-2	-	TGTGCCTGGGGACGACAGCTCGACACCCATGGCTACACCTTC	CAWGRQLDTHGYTF
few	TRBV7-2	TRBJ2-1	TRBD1	TGTGCCAGCAACCGGGGACAGTCGGGCAATGAGCAGTTCTTC	CASNRGQSGNEQFF
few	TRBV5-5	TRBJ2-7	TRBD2	TGTGCCAGCAGCCTACTACTAGCGGGAGGTAGTGGGTACGAGCAGTACTTC	CASSLLLAGGSGYEQYF
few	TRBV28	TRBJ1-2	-	TGTGCCAGCAGTACAGATCTCTATGGCTACACCTTC	CASSTDLYGYTF
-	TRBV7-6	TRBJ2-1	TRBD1	TGTGCCAGCAGCACCCGACAGGGGTACGATGAGCAGTTCTTC	CASSTRQGYDEQFF
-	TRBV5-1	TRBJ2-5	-	TGCGCCAGCAGCGCCAGGGGGGCCGGCGGGACCCAGTACTTC	CASSARGAGGTQYF
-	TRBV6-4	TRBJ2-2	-	TGTGCCAGCAGTGACGAGGAGGGGTCCGGGGAGCTGTTTTTT	CASSDEEGSGELFF
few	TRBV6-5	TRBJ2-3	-	TGTGCCAGCAGGCCCGGACTGGGCACAGATACGCAGTATTTT	CASRPGLGTDTQYF
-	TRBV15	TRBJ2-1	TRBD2	TGTGCCACCAGCAAGCGGGAGACGTCAAATGAGCAGTTCTTC	CATSKRETSNEQFF
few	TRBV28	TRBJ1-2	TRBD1	TGTGCCAGCAGCGGTCGGCGACAGGGCGCCTATGGCTACACCTTC	CASSGRRQGAYGYTF
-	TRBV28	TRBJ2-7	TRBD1	TGTGCCAGCAGTTTATGGGGACAGAGCTCCTACGAGCAGTACTTC	CASSLWGQSSYEQYF
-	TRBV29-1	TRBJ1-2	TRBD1	TGCAGCGTGGGACAGAGTGGCTACACCTTC	CSVGQSGYTF
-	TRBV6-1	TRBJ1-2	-	TGTGCCAGCAGTATGGCGGATAACTATGGCTACACCTTC	CASSMADNYGYTF
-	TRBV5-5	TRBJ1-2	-	TGTGCCAGCAGCCCCCGAGATAACTATGGCTACACCTTC	CASSPRDNYGYTF
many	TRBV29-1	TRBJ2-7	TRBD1	TGCAGCGTTGGGAACAGGGGAACCTACGAGCAGTACTTC	CSVGNRGTYEQYF
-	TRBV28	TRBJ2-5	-	TGTGCCAGCAGTTCCTTTCAGGGGATCCAAGAGACCCAGTACTTC	CASSSFQGIQETQYF
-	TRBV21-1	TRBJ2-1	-	TGTGCCAGCAGCAAATCGGAGTCAGAGGCTAAGTCCTACAATGAGCAGTTCTTC	CASSKSESEAKSYNEQFF
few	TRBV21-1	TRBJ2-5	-	TGTGCCAGCAGCAGATACAGGGACGAGACCCAGTACTTC	CASSRYRDETQYF
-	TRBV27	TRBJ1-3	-	TGTGCCAGCAGTTCAGGGACAAATGGAAACACCATATATTTT	CASSSGTNGNTIYF
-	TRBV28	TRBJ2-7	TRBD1	TGTGCCAGCAGCGACTTGGGACAGGGGGCTTACGAGCAGTACTTC	CASSDLGQGAYEQYF
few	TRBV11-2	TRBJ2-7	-	TGTGCCAGCAGCCGGTCCCACGGGACCTACGAGCAGTACTTC	CASSRSHGTYEQYF
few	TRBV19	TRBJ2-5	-	TGTGCCAGTAGTAGCCAGGGGAGCCCCCAAGAGACCCAGTACTTC	CASSSQGSPQETQYF
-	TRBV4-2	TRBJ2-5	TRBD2	TGTGCCAGCAGCTCTTCCTGGGGGACTAGCGAGGAGACCCAGTACTTC	CASSSSWGTSEETQYF
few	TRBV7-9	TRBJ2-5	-	TGTGCCAGCAGCTTCACCCAGGGGACGGGGGAGACCCAGTACTTC	CASSFTQGTGETQYF
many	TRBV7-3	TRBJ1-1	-	TGTGCCAGCAGCCAACATCCCAACACTGAAGCTTTCTTT	CASSQHPNTEAFF
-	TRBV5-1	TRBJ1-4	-	TGCGCCAGCAGCTTAGACAGCACCAATGAAAAACTGTTTTTT	CASSLDSTNEKLFF
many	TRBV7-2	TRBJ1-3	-	TGTGCCAGCGTGAGCGGGCCCTCTGGAAACACCATATATTTT	CASVSGPSGNTIYF
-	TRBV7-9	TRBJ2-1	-	TGTGCCAGCAGCTCAATCGGACGGGGTCTGTCCTACAATGAGCAGTTCTTC	CASSSIGRGLSYNEQFF
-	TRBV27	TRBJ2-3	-	TGTGCCAGCAGTTTAAGCGGTGTGAGCACAGATACGCAGTATTTT	CASSLSGVSTDTQYF
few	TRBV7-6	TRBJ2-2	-	TGTGCCAGCATGGCGGGAAACACCGGGGAGCTGTTTTTT	CASMAGNTGELFF
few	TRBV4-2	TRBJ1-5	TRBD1	TGTGCCAGCAGCCAAGAACGCCAGGGGGGCAATCAGCCCCAGCATTTT	CASSQERQGGNQPQHF
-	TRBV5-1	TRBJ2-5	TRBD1	TGCGCCAGCAGCTTGACTGGGACAGGCCAAGAGACCCAGTACTTC	CASSLTGTGQETQYF
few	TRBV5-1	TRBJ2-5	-	TGCGCCAGCAGCTCCGGTGCCGAAGAGACCCAGTACTTC	CASSSGAEETQYF
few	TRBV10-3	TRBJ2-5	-	TGTGCCATCAGTGAAACCAGCGCGACCCAAGAGACCCAGTACTTC	CAISETSATQETQYF
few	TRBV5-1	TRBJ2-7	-	TGCGCCAGCAGCTTGTCGGGTGTAATCGAGCAGTACTTC	CASSLSGVIEQYF
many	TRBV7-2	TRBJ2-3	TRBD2	TGTGCCAGCAGCCGGGACTACCTGAGCACAGATACGCAGTATTTT	CASSRDYLSTDTQYF
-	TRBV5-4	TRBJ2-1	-	TGTGCCAGCAGCTTACAGTACAATGAGCAGTTCTTC	CASSLQYNEQFF
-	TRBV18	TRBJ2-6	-	TGTGCCAGCTCACCACCCACAGGGGGGGCCAACGTCCTGACTTTC	CASSPPTGGANVLTF
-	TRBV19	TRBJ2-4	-	TGTGCCAGTAGTGGGAGTAGACCTGGAGCCAAAAACATTCAGTACTTC	CASSGSRPGAKNIQYF
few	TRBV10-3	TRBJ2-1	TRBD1	TGTGCCATCAGTGAATTGGGACAGGGTGGGGAGCAGTTCTTC	CAISELGQGGEQFF
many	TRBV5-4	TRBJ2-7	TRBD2	TGTGCCAGCAGCGCGAGTGTAGGGATTAGAGGGACTACCTACTACGAGCAGTACTTC	CASSASVGIRGTTYYEQYF
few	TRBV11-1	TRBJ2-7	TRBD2	TGTGCCAGCAGCTCGGGACTAGCGGGAGGCCCATTAAGGTACGAGCAGTACTTC	CASSSGLAGGPLRYEQYF
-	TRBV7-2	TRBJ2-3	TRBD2	TGTGCCAGCAGCCCGGGACTAGCCCCAGATACGCAGTATTTT	CASSPGLAPDTQYF
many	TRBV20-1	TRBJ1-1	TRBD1	TGCAGTGCCCGGGACAGGGTCGAAGCTTTCTTT	CSARDRVEAFF
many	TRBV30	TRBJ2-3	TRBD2	TGTGCCCGAGCGGGAGCTGGTACAGATACGCAGTATTTT	CARAGAGTDTQYF
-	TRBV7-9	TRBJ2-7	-	TGTGCCAGCAGCCAGATAGAGGGCGAGCAGTACTTC	CASSQIEGEQYF
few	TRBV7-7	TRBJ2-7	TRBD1	TGTGCTAGCAGCTCAGGTCAGTGGGACAGGGACGACGAGCAGTACTTC	CASSSGQWDRDDEQYF
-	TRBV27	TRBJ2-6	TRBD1	TGTGCCAGCAGTTTACGGCAGGGGGCTTCAGGGGCCAACGTCCTGACTTTC	CASSLRQGASGANVLTF
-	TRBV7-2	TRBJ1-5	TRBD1	TGTGCCAGCAGCCAAGAGCAGGACAGGGCGCGGCCCCAGCATTTT	CASSQEQDRARPQHF
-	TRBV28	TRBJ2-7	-	TGTGCCAGCAGTTTCGGTGGCGGGCAACTCTCCTACGAGCAGTACTTC	CASSFGGGQLSYEQYF
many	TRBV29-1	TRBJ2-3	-	TGCAGCGTCCACCTCTCTAGCCCCAAGGCTACGCAGTATTTT	CSVHLSSPKATQYF
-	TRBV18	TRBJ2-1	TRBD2	TGTGCCAGCTCACGGGCCGGGACTAGCGGGAGGTATGAGCAGTTCTTC	CASSRAGTSGRYEQFF